This entry lists 32 T cell receptor beta chains sequenced from one sample in a study of blood T cell repertoires in COVID-19. Measured with immunoSEQ multiplex PCR; TCRdb has only the in-frame clones, and not every one. The repertoire has over 40,000 clones, about 86% of them found once; the top ten carry 4% to 5%. Sample: peripheral blood. The receptors originated from a man older than 75 with active COVID-19.

The rearrangement links TRBV27 to TRBJ2-3; no firm D call. There are 14 residues in the CDR3. The V and J ends lost 6 bases and 1 base respectively, with 11 bases between them. Germline CDR1 and CDR2: MNHEY and SMNVEV (reference sequence). Here the CDR3 reads CASSHSPRTDTQYF. CDR3 DNA: TGTGCCAGCAGCCACTCTCCGCGCACAGATACGCAGTATTTT.

The CDR3 protein is CASSQFSPSYNEQFF. CDR3 DNA sequence: TGTGCCAGCAGCCAATTCTCTCCCTCGTACAATGAGCAGTTCTTC. This sequence joins TRBV3-1 (or the pseudogene TRBV3-2) and TRBJ2-1; no clear D. Germline CDR1 is LGHDT and CDR2 is YNNKEL (reference sequence). V was clipped by 2 bases and J by 4 bases, with 12 bases between them. The CDR3 has 15 residues.

This chain uses TRBV11-2 with TRBJ2-1, with 12 nucleotides matching TRBD2. J was trimmed by 8 bases and V by 1 base; bases with no gene match: 9. The germline V gene has CDR1 SGHAT and CDR2 FQNNGV. This CDR3 is built from 17 residues. The CDR3: CASSLGGLAGGYDEQFF. CDR3 bases: TGTGCCAGCAGCTTAGGGGGGCTAGCGGGAGGGTACGATGAGCAGTTCTTC. The variable domain in full, completed from reference TRBV11-2 and TRBJ2-1, reads EAGVAQSPRYKIIEKRQSVAFWCNPISGHATLYWYQQILGQGPKLLIQFQNNGVVDDSQLPKDRFSAERLKGVDSTLKIQPAKLEDSAVYLCASSLGGLAGGYDEQFFGPGTRLTVL.

The chain joins TRBV24-1 to TRBJ1-5; D is possibly TRBD1 (6 bases). From germline, CDR1 is KGHDR and CDR2 SFDVKD. The ends were cut back, 10 bases at V and 0 bases at J, with 21 bases in the middle. The CDR3 is 17 amino acids. The CDR3 is CATFGQRISYSNQPQHF. For the CDR3, the DNA is TGTGCCACTTTCGGACAGAGGATTTCGTATAGCAATCAGCCCCAGCATTTT.

There are a few counts of this clone. This chain joins TRBV11-3 and TRBJ2-7; D perhaps matches TRBD1 (6 bases). Germline V gene sequence: CDR1 SGHNT, CDR2 YENEEA. Trimming shortened V by 5 bases and J by 7 bases, and 18 bases separated the two germline ends. This CDR3 has 14 residues. The CDR3 sequence is CASSVHRVLREQYF. The CDR3 DNA is TGTGCCAGCAGCGTCCACAGGGTTTTAAGGGAGCAGTACTTC.

This clone was picked up one time. This rearrangement joins TRBV28 to TRBJ2-7; D is unclear. Germline-derived CDR1 and CDR2 are MDHEN and SYDVKM. CDR3 length: 13 amino acids. Trimming shortened V by 4 bases and J by 5 bases, and 12 bases separated the two germline ends. The CDR3 DNA is TGTGCCAGCAGTTCCTCTAGGCTAGACGAGCAGTACTTC. Its translation is CASSSSRLDEQYF.

DNA for the CDR3: TGTGCCAGCAGCTCCTTCCCCAGGGGCCTTAGGTACGAGCAGTACTTC. It encodes CASSSFPRGLRYEQYF. J is TRBJ2-7 and V is TRBV5-5, with D maybe TRBD1 (6 bases). This CDR3 spans 16 amino acids. CDR1 SGHKS and CDR2 YYEKEE come from the germline V gene (reference sequence). Between the trimmed V and J ends, which lost 3 bases and 4 bases, there was a span of 20 bases.

This chain connects TRBV6-5 to TRBJ1-2, with 7 bases matching TRBD1. This CDR3 region has 14 residues. J gave up 2 bases and V 7 bases, and 7 bases lay outside the gene matches. Germline V CDR1 and CDR2: MNHEY, SVGAGI. Here the CDR3 reads CASNRQGRNYGYTF. The CDR3 DNA is TGTGCCAGCAACAGACAGGGCCGAAACTATGGCTACACCTTC.

This chain uses TRBV9 with TRBJ2-2; no clear D. CDR3 length: 14 amino acids. Germline V gene lookup returns CDR1 SGDLS and CDR2 YYNGEE. V was shortened by 0 bases and J by 3 bases, with 6 bases between the two germline ends. CDR3: CASSVEGDTGELFF. CDR3 bases: TGTGCCAGCAGCGTAGAAGGAGACACCGGGGAGCTGTTTTTT.

The gene calls are TRBV19 and TRBJ1-2; 10 bases agree with TRBD1. The CDR3 runs 13 residues. The trim removed 4 bases at V and 6 bases at J, leaving 2 bases unmatched. The V gene's germline CDR1 is LNHDA and CDR2 SQIVND (reference sequence). The CDR3 protein is CASSTTGGDGYTF. The CDR3 DNA follows: TGTGCCAGTAGTACGACAGGGGGCGATGGCTACACCTTC.

The chain employs TRBV6-1 and TRBJ2-7; 10 positions agree with TRBD2. The trim removed 0 bases at V and 8 bases at J, leaving 13 bases unmatched. Per the germline V gene, CDR1 is MNHNS and CDR2 is SASEGT. The CDR3 length is 17 residues. CDR3 region: CASSEALPGLAGAKQYF. The CDR3 DNA sequence: TGTGCCAGCAGTGAAGCATTACCGGGCCTAGCGGGAGCCAAGCAGTACTTC.

This clone was counted between two and nine times. The genes are TRBV24-1 and TRBJ1-5; 8 bases map to TRBD1. After removal of 5 bases from V and 10 bases from J, the junction contained 6 bases not matched to a gene. The V gene's germline CDR1 is KGHDR and CDR2 SFDVKD. The CDR3 is 13 residues long. The CDR3 protein is CATSGGQGSPQHF. For the CDR3, the DNA is TGTGCCACCAGTGGCGGACAGGGCAGTCCCCAGCATTTT.

The chain has TRBV25-1 and TRBJ2-3; the D gene is possibly TRBD1 (6 bases). From germline, CDR1 is MGHDK and CDR2 SYGVNS. V was cut by 4 bases and J by 2 bases, with 13 bases left in between. The CDR3 contains 15 residues. Written as DNA, the CDR3 is TGTGCCAGCAGTGGGTGGACAGATTCCACAGATACGCAGTATTTT. Residues: CASSGWTDSTDTQYF.

V is TRBV3-1 (or the pseudogene TRBV3-2) and J is TRBJ2-7, with 10 bases identical to TRBD2. Germline values: CDR1 LGHDT, CDR2 YNNKEL (reference sequence). The V gene end was trimmed by 4 bases and the J gene end by 2 bases; junction bases not matched to a gene: 11. This CDR3 is 17 amino acids long. CDR3 in amino acids: CASSLSPLAGATYEQYF. CDR3 DNA: TGTGCCAGCAGCCTAAGCCCCCTAGCGGGAGCCACCTACGAGCAGTACTTC.

The J gene is TRBJ1-3, the V gene TRBV5-1, with D possibly being TRBD1 (5 bases). The V and J ends lost 0 bases and 0 bases respectively, with 10 bases between them. CDR1 is SGHRS and CDR2 is YFSETQ in the germline V gene. The CDR3 covers 16 residues. This CDR3 is CASSLGQSSSGNTIYF. The CDR3, as DNA: TGCGCCAGCAGCTTGGGACAGTCGAGCTCTGGAAACACCATATATTTT.

This clone was recorded once. The V and J genes are TRBV5-1 and TRBJ2-1; TRBD2 matches at 7 bases. The CDR3 runs to 15 residues. Unmatched junction bases numbered 11, after V lost 6 bases and J lost 5 bases. Germline CDR1 reads SGHRS; CDR2 reads YFSETQ. CDR3 sequence (DNA): TGCGCCAGCATGGTCATGGGAGGGGCGGACAATGAGCAGTTCTTC. Amino acid sequence: CASMVMGGADNEQFF.

V usage is TRBV7-2 and J usage is TRBJ1-2; 7 bases agree with TRBD1. Per the germline V gene, CDR1 is SGHTA and CDR2 is FQGNSA. The V gene end was trimmed by 7 bases and the J gene end by 6 bases; junction bases not matched to a gene: 8. This CDR3 comprises 13 residues. The CDR3 sequence is CASTGQGGDGYTF. The CDR3 bases are TGTGCCAGCACCGGCCAGGGGGGCGATGGCTACACCTTC.

The chain recombines TRBV5-1 with TRBJ2-7, with 9 bases lining up with TRBD2. The germline V gene encodes CDR1 SGHRS and CDR2 YFSETQ. There are 14 residues in the CDR3. With 6 bases clipped from V and 1 base from J, the junction kept 5 bases outside the gene matches. The CDR3, as DNA: TGCGCCAGCAATCGAGCGGGAGGATCCTACGAGCAGTACTTC. It codes for CASNRAGGSYEQYF.

The chain is built from TRBV11-2 and TRBJ2-1; tentatively, D is TRBD2 (5 bases). The CDR3 is 14 residues long. Looked up from germline, CDR1 is SGHAT and CDR2 is FQNNGV. Trimming took 5 bases from V and 9 from J, leaving 17 bases between them. The CDR3 DNA reads TGTGCCAGCAGCCCCGGTGTAGTAGCGTCTGAGCAGTTCTTC. This encodes CASSPGVVASEQFF.

The chain couples TRBV7-6 to TRBJ2-7, with D perhaps TRBD2 (6 bases). V was cut by 2 bases and J by 7 bases, with 18 bases left in between. The CDR3 is made up of 15 amino acids. Germline V CDR1 and CDR2: SGHVS, FNYEAQ. The CDR3 region is CASSLRAGSQAEQYF. The DNA of the CDR3 is TGTGCCAGCAGCTTAAGGGCGGGAAGTCAGGCTGAGCAGTACTTC. Full variable domain (outside the CDR3, taken from reference TRBV7-6 and TRBJ2-7): GAGVSQSPRYKVTKRGQDVALRCDPISGHVSLYWYRQALGQGPEFLTYFNYEAQQDKSGLPNDRFSAERPEGSISTLTIQRTEQRDSAMYRCASSLRAGSQAEQYFGPGTRLTVT.

This chain uses TRBV19 with TRBJ2-6, with 8 bases lining up with TRBD1. Germline values: CDR1 LNHDA, CDR2 SQIVND (reference sequence). The CDR3 contains 17 residues. The ends lost 5 bases at V and 3 bases at J; junction bases unmatched: 9. CDR3 residues: CASSSGGYIGGANVLTF. In DNA form, the CDR3 reads TGTGCCAGTAGTTCAGGGGGCTATATCGGTGGGGCCAACGTCCTGACTTTC.

DNA for the CDR3: TGTGCCAGCAGCATCCGCGCTGGGCCAGATACGCAGTATTTT. Amino acids: CASSIRAGPDTQYF. The rearrangement joins TRBV9 to TRBJ2-3; D call uncertain. Trimming removed 4 bases from V and 4 bases from J, with 13 bases in between. This CDR3 spans 14 amino acids. The germline CDR1 and CDR2 sequences are SGDLS and YYNGEE.

This chain connects TRBV3-1 (or the pseudogene TRBV3-2) to TRBJ1-4; D possibly corresponds to TRBD1 (6 bases). Trimming shortened V by 6 bases and J by 4 bases, and 15 bases separated the two germline ends. Germline loops: CDR1 LGHDT, CDR2 YNNKEL (reference sequence). This CDR3 comprises 15 residues. The CDR3 protein is CASSSLRQVNEKLFF. The CDR3 region has the DNA TGTGCCAGCAGTTCCCTAAGACAGGTTAATGAAAAACTGTTTTTT.

V usage is TRBV9 and J usage is TRBJ2-7; 8 positions match TRBD2. CDR3 length equals 16 residues. Germline V gives CDR1 SGDLS, CDR2 YYNGEE. Unmatched junction bases numbered 8, after V lost 1 base and J lost 2 bases. The CDR3: CASSVSPGLVPYEQYF. The CDR3 region has the DNA TGTGCCAGCAGCGTATCTCCGGGACTAGTTCCCTACGAGCAGTACTTC.

The V gene is TRBV11-2, the J gene TRBJ2-7, with 7 positions matching TRBD2. Germline CDR1 and CDR2: SGHAT and FQNNGV. Germline trimming cut 3 bases from V and 1 base from J; bases unmatched to any gene: 3. This CDR3 comprises 14 residues. CDR3 sequence (DNA): TGTGCCAGCAGCTTTGGGCGGGAGTCCTACGAGCAGTACTTC. This encodes CASSFGRESYEQYF.

The chain couples TRBV7-2 to TRBJ2-7; 11 bases agree with TRBD1. Losses at the gene ends were 7 bases for V and 4 bases for J; bases not matched to a gene: 6. The CDR3 covers 14 residues. The germline gives CDR1 SGHTA, CDR2 FQGNSA. The CDR3 is CASNRDRGSYEQYF. CDR3 DNA sequence: TGTGCCAGCAATAGGGACAGGGGGTCTTACGAGCAGTACTTC.

This sequence joins TRBV9 and TRBJ1-5; 7 nucleotides line up with TRBD1. V lost 3 bases and J lost 6; bases outside the gene matches: 6. Germline values: CDR1 SGDLS, CDR2 YYNGEE. There are 14 residues in the CDR3. The CDR3, as DNA: TGTGCCAGCAGCGCCGAGGGGGCTGGTCAGCCCCAGCATTTT. Amino acid sequence: CASSAEGAGQPQHF. The variable domain in full, with the rest retrieved from reference TRBV9 and TRBJ1-5, is DSGVTQTPKHLITATGQRVTLRCSPRSGDLSVYWYQQSLDQGLQFLIQYYNGEERAKGNILERFSAQQFPDLHSELNLSSLELGDSALYFCASSAEGAGQPQHFGDGTRLSIL.

The chain links TRBV21-1 to TRBJ2-7; the table's TRBD1 call for D was not verified on the DNA. TRBV21-1 is marked as a pseudogene. CDR3 length: 16 amino acids. In DNA, the CDR3 is TGTGCCAGCAGCAAAGCCGGGGACAGGGCGGCCTACGAGCAGTACTTC. It yields the protein CASSKAGDRAAYEQYF.

The chain employs TRBV4-1 and TRBJ2-1, with 9 bases aligning to TRBD2. After removal of 1 base from V and 1 base from J, the junction contained 5 bases not matched to a gene. The CDR3 loop spans 17 amino acids. Germline values: CDR1 MGHRA, CDR2 YSYEKL. The CDR3 region has the DNA TGCGCCAGCAGCCAAGTACTAGCGGGCCTATCCTACAATGAGCAGTTCTTC. Translated, it gives CASSQVLAGLSYNEQFF.

The genes are TRBV5-4 and TRBJ2-5, with TRBD2 matching 9 bases. CDR3 length equals 16 residues. Germline lookup yields CDR1 SGHNT and CDR2 YYREEE (reference sequence). Trimming cost V 0 bases and J 5 bases; bases outside gene matches: 8. In DNA form, the CDR3 reads TGTGCCAGCAGCTTGGGGGTAGCGGGAGTGGGGGAGACCCAGTACTTC. Protein: CASSLGVAGVGETQYF.

J is TRBJ2-1 and V is TRBV7-2; 8 nucleotides match TRBD2. Germline assignment: CDR1 SGHTA and CDR2 FQGNSA. Losses at the gene ends were 1 base for V and 9 bases for J; bases not matched to a gene: 8. This CDR3 contains 15 residues. CDR3 in DNA: TGTGCCAGCAGCTTAGGTGGAGCGGGAGTCGTTGAGCAGTTCTTC. As protein: CASSLGGAGVVEQFF.

The chain combines TRBV6-4 with TRBJ2-1, with TRBD2 matching 7 bases. V shed 4 bases and J 4 bases; nucleotides not matched to a gene: 7. Germline CDR1 is MRHNA and CDR2 is SNTAGT. This CDR3 has 15 amino acids. CDR3 sequence (DNA): TGTGCCAGCAGTGGAGGTAGCGGGTCGTACAATGAGCAGTTCTTC. It yields the protein CASSGGSGSYNEQFF.